A single sample gave rise to the 24 T cell receptor beta chains below, sequenced in a study of tumor and adjacent non-tumor tissue in lung cancer listed by TCRdb under 2018. The library was prepared using multiplex PCR. The sequencing machine was an Illumina HiSeq 2500. TCRbeta libraries were constructed through three rounds of nested PCR with primers (Table S4) according to protocols adapted from ARM-PCR. The public reads were reanalyzed by TCRdb: fastp trimming at Q25, MiXCR alignment, in-frame beta chains only. Rows matching on CDR3 protein sequence are summarized as one entry with the most common DNA and genes. The sample has about 200,000 distinct CDR3 sequences on record, about two thirds of them singletons. Clones ranked in the top ten supply about 25% of the sample. RNA was extracted from bulk unsorted tissue and checked for quality with a NanoDrop ND-1000 and an Agilent 2100. Sequenced sample: lung tumor tissue. Every receptor here comes from a man aged 60 to 75 with non-small cell lung cancer.

Points on this clonotype: A read error may be the cause here, since a much bigger clone is one base away. The chain is built from TRBV12-3 or TRBV12-4 and TRBJ1-1, with 7 bases that match TRBD1. The CDR3 totals 17 residues. In DNA form, the CDR3 reads TGTGCCAGCAGTTCCACAGGGGCGAACCTCTTGAACATTGAAGCTTTCTTT. This sequence encodes CASSSTGANLLNIEAFF.

Note on this clonotype: This could be a read error, since a much larger clone is one nucleotide away. V and J are TRBV20-1 and TRBJ2-2, with TRBD2 as a possible D gene (6 bases). V was shortened by 3 bases and J by 4 bases, with 12 bases between the two germline ends. In germline, CDR1 is DFQATT, CDR2 SNEGSKA (reference sequence). This CDR3 comprises 14 residues. CDR3 DNA: TGCAGTGCTAGTACTAGCAGGGCCACCGGGGAGCTGTTTTTT. Protein product: CSASTSRATGELFF.

This clonotype was counted ten times or more. V and J are TRBV29-1 and TRBJ1-1, with a weak D call TRBD1 (5 bases). The CDR3 spans 13 residues. V lost 7 bases, J lost 8 bases, and 20 bases lay in between. Per germline, CDR1 SQVTM and CDR2 ANQGSEA. The CDR3 spells CSGTYRGGREAFF. DNA of the CDR3: TGCAGCGGAACCTATCGCGGGGGTAGGGAAGCTTTCTTT.

To note about this clonotype: No conserved phenylalanine or tryptophan is present at the end of the CDR3, so a read error is the likely explanation. The DNA is left out, because the CDR3 cannot be placed on it with certainty; the CDR3 is given as TCRdb lists it. The gene calls are TRBV14 and TRBJ1-1. Looked up from germline, CDR1 is SGHDN and CDR2 is FVKESK. Ends included, the CDR3 has 13 residues. The chain's CDR3 is CASSQDQSTEALL.

About this clonotype itself: This clone may be a read error of a much larger clone one base away. This chain connects TRBV20-1 to TRBJ2-5, with unresolved D. The germline CDR1 and CDR2 sequences are DFQATT and SNEGSKA (reference sequence). The CDR3 has 11 residues. Trimming stripped 0 bases from V and 4 bases from J, with 3 bases between. The CDR3 here is CSAREVETQYF. The CDR3 bases are TGCAGTGCTAGAGAAGTAGAGACCCAGTACTTC.

Comment on this clonotype: A read error may produce the germline difference seen at one junction end. This chain uses TRBV20-1 with TRBJ1-5, with D perhaps TRBD1 (5 bases). The CDR3 loop spans 15 amino acids. Germline V gene lookup returns CDR1 DFQATT and CDR2 SNEGSKA (reference sequence). The CDR3 coding sequence is TGCAGTGCTAGCCCCAGACAGTTTAACAATCAGCCCCAGCACTTT. It codes for CSASPRQFNNQPQHF.

This clonotype was seen a handful of times. Possible read error: a much larger clone is one base away. The CDR3 protein is CASWVSQGGGYGYTF. CDR3 nucleotides: TGTGCCAGCTGGGTAAGCCAGGGGGGAGGCTATGGCTACACCTTC. The rearrangement joins TRBV11-2 to TRBJ1-2; TRBD1 agrees at 7 bases. The trim removed 8 bases at V and 4 bases at J, leaving 13 bases unmatched. CDR3 length: 15 residues. Per the germline V gene, CDR1 is SGHAT and CDR2 is FQNNGV.

This clonotype was found many times. The rearrangement links TRBV20-1 to TRBJ2-7; D is possibly TRBD1 (6 bases). The germline gives CDR1 DFQATT, CDR2 SNEGSKA (reference sequence). The CDR3 is 12 amino acids. The ends were cut back, 3 bases at V and 7 bases at J, with 13 bases in the middle. In nucleotides, the CDR3 is TGCAGTGCTAGTGCGGACACAGGGGAGCAGTACTTC. Translating it yields CSASADTGEQYF.

The gene calls are TRBV5-4 and TRBJ2-3, with 7 positions matching TRBD2. Germline CDR1 SGHNT, CDR2 YYREEE (reference sequence). With 2 bases clipped from V and 1 base from J, the junction kept 10 bases outside the gene matches. This CDR3 contains 17 residues. The CDR3 sequence: CASSLGGSGFGTDTQYF. CDR3 bases: TGTGCCAGCAGCTTAGGCGGGAGCGGTTTTGGCACAGATACGCAGTATTTT.

About this clonotype: One end of the junction is discordant with germline, which a read error may explain. This chain links TRBV20-1 with TRBJ2-7; 12 bases agree with TRBD2. Germline values: CDR1 DFQATT, CDR2 SNEGSKA (reference sequence). This CDR3 contains 15 residues. CDR3 coding DNA: TGTAGTGCTAGCCCGTGGACTAGCGGGAAATACGAGCAGTACTTC. Its protein product is CSASPWTSGKYEQYF.

J is TRBJ2-7 and V is TRBV20-1; weak D call: TRBD2 (6 bases). V dropped 6 bases and J dropped 7 bases, with 22 bases sitting between them. The germline V gene encodes CDR1 DFQATT and CDR2 SNEGSKA (reference sequence). This CDR3 region has 14 residues. The CDR3 nucleotides read TGCAGTGCCTCCGGACATGGAGGGCCGCAGGAGCAGTACTTC. Protein: CSASGHGGPQEQYF.

Worth noting for this clonotype: Likely a read error: the CDR3 ends without its conserved phenylalanine or tryptophan. The rearrangement links TRBV4-1 to TRBJ1-5; D not certain. The V end was cut by 0 bases, the J end by 7 bases, with 19 bases between. The CDR3 covers 17 residues. CDR1 MGHRA and CDR2 YSYEKL come from the germline V gene. The CDR3 spells CASSQDPGRVPFQPQHS. As DNA, the CDR3 is TGCGCCAGCAGCCAAGACCCCGGACGGGTTCCGTTCCAGCCCCAGCATTCT.

About this clonotype: At one boundary the junction diverges from the germline segment, which might be a read error. The chain couples TRBV4-1 to TRBJ2-1, with D unclear. The CDR3 length is 17 residues. CDR1 and CDR2 from the germline V gene are MGHRA and YSYEKL. CDR3 sequence (DNA): TGCGCCGGCAGCCAAGGTAAAGGGTCGAGCTCCTACAATGAGCAGTTCTTC. Translation gives CAGSQGKGSSSYNEQFF.

The J gene is TRBJ2-1, the V gene TRBV5-6; D unresolved. Germline values: CDR1 SGHDT, CDR2 YYEEEE. CDR3 size: 12 residues. The V and J ends lost 3 bases and 9 bases respectively, with 10 bases between them. The CDR3, as DNA: TGTGCCAGCAGCTCTGCTAGGGTTGAGCAGTTCTTC. This sequence encodes CASSSARVEQFF.

As to this clonotype: Compared with germline, one end of the junction differs, possibly owing to a read error. The J gene is TRBJ2-4, the V gene TRBV11-1; D may be TRBD2 (6 bases). Germline lookup yields CDR1 SGHAT and CDR2 FQDESV (reference sequence). This CDR3 region has 13 residues. The CDR3 DNA follows: TGTGCCAGCAGCCAGAGGAGGGAGGACATTCGGTACTTC. This sequence encodes CASSQRREDIRYF.

This clonotype was seen a single time. The J gene is TRBJ2-1, the V gene TRBV20-1; TRBD2 matches 9 bases. The V and J ends lost 3 bases and 5 bases, in that order; junction bases with no gene match: 11. Germline V gene data show CDR1 as DFQATT and CDR2 as SNEGSKA (reference sequence). This CDR3 spans 16 amino acids. CDR3 protein: CSASYLGTSLHNEQFF. For the CDR3, the DNA is TGCAGTGCTAGCTACCTGGGGACTAGCCTACACAATGAGCAGTTCTTC.

This clonotype was seen a single time. One junction end does not reproduce the germline sequence, and a read error may be involved. This chain uses TRBV6-6 with TRBJ2-1; D is unclear. The CDR3 extends over 14 amino acids. Looked up from germline, CDR1 is MNHNY and CDR2 is SVGAGI (reference sequence). CDR3 DNA sequence: TGTGCCAGCAGATACTCTGCAGAGTACAATGAGCAGTTCTTC. This sequence encodes CASRYSAEYNEQFF.

Comments on this clonotype: Germline is not matched at one junction end, which may reflect a read error. This chain connects TRBV20-1 to TRBJ1-5, with 8 nucleotides matching TRBD1. Per germline, CDR1 DFQATT and CDR2 SNEGSKA (reference sequence). This CDR3 region has 13 residues. CDR3 sequence: CSVVRGPNQPQHF. For the CDR3, the DNA is TGCAGCGTCGTCAGGGGGCCGAATCAACCCCAGCATTTT.

V gene TRBV4-2 combines with J gene TRBJ1-6, with D maybe TRBD1 (5 bases). V gave up 0 bases and J gave up 13 bases, with 16 bases separating them. The CDR3 runs 15 residues. Germline V lookup: CDR1 LGHNA, CDR2 YNFKEQ. The DNA of the CDR3 is TGTGCCAGCAGCCAAGATAAGGCAGGGAATCCGCCCCTCCACTTT. Translation gives CASSQDKAGNPPLHF.

The rearrangement uses TRBV2 and TRBJ2-5, with TRBD1 matching 7 bases. The CDR3 contains 13 residues. Germline V gene sequence: CDR1 SNHLY, CDR2 FYNNEI. Losses at the gene ends were 5 bases for V and 5 bases for J; bases not matched to a gene: 5. CDR3 sequence: CASSRGGGETQYF. The DNA of the CDR3 is TGTGCCAGCAGTCGAGGGGGCGGGGAGACCCAGTACTTC.

As for this clonotype: The junction does not match germline at one end; this may be a read error. The chain carries TRBV20-1 and TRBJ1-5; 7 positions agree with TRBD1. The CDR3 is made up of 14 amino acids. Germline V gives CDR1 DFQATT, CDR2 SNEGSKA (reference sequence). The CDR3 sequence is CSDRELGGWQPQHF. In DNA form, the CDR3 reads TGCAGTGATAGAGAATTAGGGGGCTGGCAGCCCCAGCATTTT.

The V gene is TRBV12-3 or TRBV12-4, the J gene TRBJ1-1; D gene uncertain. The CDR3 totals 13 residues. With 7 bases removed from V and 4 bases from J, the gap between germline ends came to 13 bases. The CDR3 DNA reads as TGTGCCAGCACCCAAAAGGGCGGCACTGAAGCTTTCTTT. Its translation: CASTQKGGTEAFF.

A note on this clonotype: Being one base from a much bigger clone, this may be a read error. This chain uses TRBV20-1 with TRBJ2-7, with D hard to call. CDR3 size: 12 residues. V shed 4 bases and J shed 6 bases, with 13 bases lying between them. Per germline, CDR1 DFQATT and CDR2 SNEGSKA (reference sequence). The CDR3 bases are TGCAGTGCTATAGGCCCCTCTTTCGAGCAGTACTTC. Translation gives CSAIGPSFEQYF.

Regarding this clonotype: An end of the junction does not agree with germline; a read error may underlie this. The J gene is TRBJ2-3, the V gene TRBV9, with 9 bases that match TRBD1. Germline V gene lookup returns CDR1 SGDLS and CDR2 YYNGEE. The CDR3 loop spans 15 amino acids. DNA for the CDR3: TGTTCCAGCAGCGACGGGACAGGGAGGTCAGATACGCAGTATTTT. Translated: CSSSDGTGRSDTQYF. The variable domain in full, completed from reference TRBV9 and TRBJ2-3, reads DSGVTQTPKHLITATGQRVTLRCSPRSGDLSVYWYQQSLDQGLQFLIQYYNGEERAKGNILERFSAQQFPDLHSELNLSSLELGDSALYFCSSSDGTGRSDTQYFGPGTRLTVL.